This entry lists 9 T cell receptor beta chains sequenced from one sample in a study of control samples from healthy donors and cancer patients (dated by TCRdb to about 2020). The method behind the library was the immunoSEQ multiplex PCR assay. Imported from immuneACCESS, the table was reduced by TCRdb to in-frame sequences with V and J called. These copies leave out some clones; in studies compared against another copy, an unresolved V gene accounts for under half, and the cause of the remainder is not known. Counted in this sample were 130,000 to 150,000 clones; about 91% of them appeared once. Roughly 3.2% of the sample lies in the top ten. Sequencing input: blood. These receptors were obtained from a man aged 25 to 40 in good health.

The chain has TRBV19 and TRBJ2-7; tentatively, D is TRBD1 (6 bases). This CDR3 comprises 11 residues. Trimming pared 4 bases from V and 6 bases from J, leaving 7 bases between. Germline V gene lookup returns CDR1 LNHDA and CDR2 SQIVND (reference sequence). The CDR3 sequence: CASSRGREQYF. The CDR3, as DNA: TGTGCCAGTAGTAGGGGGCGCGAGCAGTACTTC.

The chain employs TRBV3-1 (or the pseudogene TRBV3-2) and TRBJ1-3, with TRBD1 matching over 10 bases. CDR1 is LGHDT and CDR2 is YNNKEL in the germline V gene (reference sequence). The CDR3 totals 17 residues. Germline trimming cut 4 bases from V and 2 bases from J; bases unmatched to any gene: 8. The CDR3 DNA is TGTGCCAGCAGCCGACTAAGACAGGGGGCTACTGGAAACACCATATATTTT. Protein product: CASSRLRQGATGNTIYF.

The chain has TRBV12-3 or TRBV12-4 and TRBJ2-7, with D hard to call. The CDR3 runs to 12 residues. V was cut by 6 bases and J by 0 bases, with 6 bases left in between. CDR3 bases: TGTGCCAGCAGCCAAAGCTCCTACGAGCAGTACTTC. This gives the protein CASSQSSYEQYF.

The chain employs TRBV27 and TRBJ2-7; 8 nucleotides match TRBD1. This CDR3 is 14 amino acids long. With V trimmed by 3 bases and J by 1 base, 2 bases remained unmatched. In germline, CDR1 is MNHEY, CDR2 SMNVEV (reference sequence). This CDR3 is CASSLGTGSYEQYF. CDR3 coding DNA: TGTGCCAGCAGTTTGGGGACAGGATCCTACGAGCAGTACTTC.

CDR3 amino acids: CASSEWDRGRSGYTF. DNA for the CDR3: TGTGCCAGCAGTGAATGGGACAGGGGGCGTTCGGGCTACACCTTC. The V call is TRBV2, the J call TRBJ1-2, with TRBD1 identical over 12 bases. CDR3 length equals 15 residues. Looked up from germline, CDR1 is SNHLY and CDR2 is FYNNEI. Trimming removed 2 bases from V and 8 bases from J; junction bases left unmatched: 6.

V is TRBV6-6 and J is TRBJ1-3; TRBD1 is a possible D gene (5 bases). CDR1 MNHNY and CDR2 SVGAGI come from the germline V gene (reference sequence). The CDR3 runs 17 residues. The germline V and J ends were trimmed by 5 bases and 1 base, with 18 bases remaining between them. CDR3 sequence: CASSRGTARPSGNTIYF. The CDR3, as DNA: TGTGCCAGCAGTCGCGGGACCGCAAGGCCATCTGGAAACACCATATATTTT.

The chain joins TRBV28 to TRBJ1-5, with 9 bases that match TRBD1. There are 15 residues in the CDR3. V shed 6 bases, J shed 5 bases, and the junction held 8 bases outside the gene matches. Germline values: CDR1 MDHEN, CDR2 SYDVKM. For the CDR3, the DNA is TGTGCCAGCAGGGATACAGGGGGCGCGTATCAGCCCCAGCATTTT. It specifies CASRDTGGAYQPQHF.

The rearrangement joins TRBV4-1 to TRBJ2-7, with 10 bases that match TRBD1. Trimming took 1 base from V and 2 from J; bases not matched to a gene: 8. CDR1 and CDR2 (germline): MGHRA, YSYEKL. The CDR3 contains 17 residues. The CDR3 protein is CASSQGPGTGDTYEQYF. The CDR3 coding sequence is TGCGCCAGCAGCCAAGGGCCCGGGACAGGGGACACCTACGAGCAGTACTTC.

The V and J genes are TRBV6-5 and TRBJ1-3, with D maybe TRBD1 (5 bases). Germline V CDR1 and CDR2: MNHEY, SVGAGI. Trimming shortened V by 3 bases and J by 0 bases, and 12 bases separated the two germline ends. This CDR3 region has 16 residues. The CDR3 protein is CASSYYGGSSGNTIYF. DNA for the CDR3: TGTGCCAGCAGTTATTACGGGGGTAGCTCTGGAAACACCATATATTTT.